This TCR beta chain was captured in a study of chemoradiotherapy in HPV16-positive cancers. The CDR3 consists of 15 residues. V gave up 4 bases and J gave up 10 bases; unmatched junction bases: 16. Per the germline V gene, CDR1 is SGHRS and CDR2 is YFSETQ. Generated by immunoSEQ multiplex PCR, the TCRdb table keeps only in-frame clones and is missing some. The data contain roughly 20,000 clones, just under 95% of them singletons. The TCR originated in a human donor with HPV-associated anogenital cancer. The source material was blood, sampled from a patient who underwent chemoradiotherapy. The chain couples TRBV5-1 to TRBJ1-2, with TRBD1 matching over 7 bases. The CDR3 region has the DNA TGCGCCAGCAGCACAAGCCCGGGACAGCGCCTTGTCTACACCTTC. Residues: CASSTSPGQRLVYTF.